The 5 T cell receptor beta chains given below trace back to one sample, sequenced in a study of Graves' ophthalmopathy and Graves' hyperthyroidism. Scientists amplified the TCR beta CDR3 regions from RNA transcripts. The library came from an HTBI-primed first-round RT-PCR and a second-round multiplex PCR. TCRdb re-called the multiplex PCR reads with MiXCR, one entry per CDR3 protein. The sample lists hundreds of thousands of distinct CDR3 sequences, 20% to 25% occurring once. Material: peripheral blood. The origin of the receptors is a woman aged 18-29 years with stable Graves' hyperthyroidism.

This clonotype has ten or more counts. The chain joins TRBV7-8 to TRBJ2-4; D is possibly TRBD1 (5 bases). In germline, CDR1 is SGHVS, CDR2 FQNEAQ. CDR3 length: 19 amino acids. Deletions cut 4 bases from V and 0 bases from J, with 22 bases between. CDR3 nucleotides: TGTGCCAGCAGCTCCGCTCTAAGGGGTGAATTATTAGCCAAAAACATTCAGTACTTC. Translation: CASSSALRGELLAKNIQYF.

This clonotype appeared many times. The V gene is TRBV6-5, the J gene TRBJ2-5; 7 nucleotides agree with TRBD2. Germline values: CDR1 MNHEY, CDR2 SVGAGI. This CDR3 has 16 residues. V lost 6 bases and J lost 2; bases outside the gene matches: 12. This CDR3 reads CASRFTSVPGQETQYF. The CDR3 DNA reads TGTGCCAGCAGATTCACTAGCGTCCCAGGGCAAGAGACCCAGTACTTC.

This clonotype was counted ten times or more. The chain carries TRBV5-1 and TRBJ1-6; D is ambiguous. CDR3 size: 17 residues. The germline CDR1 and CDR2 sequences are SGHRS and YFSETQ. The V and J ends lost 0 bases and 6 bases respectively, with 16 bases between them. CDR3 DNA: TGCGCCAGCAGCTTGGGAGGTCGGGAGCTACTTAATTCACCCCTCCACTTT. Its translation: CASSLGGRELLNSPLHF.

This clonotype was observed at least ten times. V is TRBV7-9 and J is TRBJ2-7, with a tentative D call TRBD1 (6 bases). V was trimmed by 1 base and J by 7 bases, leaving 11 bases between them. This CDR3 is 13 amino acids long. Per the germline V gene, CDR1 is SEHNR and CDR2 is FQNEAQ (reference sequence). CDR3 DNA: TGTGCCAGCAGCTTAGTACGGGACAAAGAGCAGTACTTC. Its protein product is CASSLVRDKEQYF.

This clonotype occurred a few times. The chain joins TRBV20-1 to TRBJ2-5, with 11 bases that match TRBD2. V lost 1 base and J lost 5; bases outside the gene matches: 9. The CDR3 is made up of 16 amino acids. CDR1 and CDR2 from the germline V gene are DFQATT and SNEGSKA (reference sequence). The CDR3 is CSARGIAGGPPETQYF. The CDR3 region has the DNA TGCAGTGCTAGAGGCATAGCGGGGGGGCCGCCGGAGACCCAGTACTTC.